This TCR beta chain comes out of a study of T-cell memory formation after mild COVID-19. Across the whole study: Clustering of TCRs was largely donor specific. Notes on the study in general: Several responding clones turned up in pre-infection memory, indicating that cross-reactive memory may have taken part.

Regarding this clonotype: Its matching antigen is unknown.

The CDR3 consists of 12 residues. From germline, CDR1 is DFQATT and CDR2 SNEGSKA (reference sequence). With V trimmed by 3 bases and J by 4 bases, 2 bases remained unmatched. From 5'RACE with constant-segment primers came TCR alpha and TCR beta cDNA libraries that carried sample barcodes and UMIs. TCRdb passed the 5' RACE reads through MiXCR, listing each CDR3 protein once. The sample contains 450,000 or so distinct CDR3 sequences, about 23% of which appear only once. The material sequenced was PBMCs or a T cell subset sorted from them (not recorded which). The gene calls are TRBV20-1 and TRBJ2-5; 7 bases line up with TRBD2. This clonotype originated in an adult woman who had mild COVID-19 (a few samples of this study predate the infection). Cell type and time point are not known. CDR3 amino acids: CSARTSSETQYF. As DNA, the CDR3 is TGCAGTGCTAGGACTAGCTCAGAGACCCAGTACTTC.